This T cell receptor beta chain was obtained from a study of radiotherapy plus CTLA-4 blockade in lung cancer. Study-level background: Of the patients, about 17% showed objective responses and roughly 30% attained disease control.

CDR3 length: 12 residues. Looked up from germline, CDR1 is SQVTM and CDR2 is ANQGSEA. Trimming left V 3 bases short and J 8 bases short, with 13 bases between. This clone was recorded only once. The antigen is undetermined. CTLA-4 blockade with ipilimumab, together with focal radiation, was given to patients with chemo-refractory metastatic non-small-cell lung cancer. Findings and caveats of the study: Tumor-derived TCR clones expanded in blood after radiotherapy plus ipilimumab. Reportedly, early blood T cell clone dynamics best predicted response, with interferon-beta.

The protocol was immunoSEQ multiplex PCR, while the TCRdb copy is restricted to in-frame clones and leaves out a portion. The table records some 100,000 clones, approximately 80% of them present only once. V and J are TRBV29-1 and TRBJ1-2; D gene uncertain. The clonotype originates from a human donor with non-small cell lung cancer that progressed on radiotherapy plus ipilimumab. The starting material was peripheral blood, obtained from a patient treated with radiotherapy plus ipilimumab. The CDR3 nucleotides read TGCAGCGTTGAGTTTCCCCCGGCGGGCTACACCTTC. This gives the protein CSVEFPPAGYTF.